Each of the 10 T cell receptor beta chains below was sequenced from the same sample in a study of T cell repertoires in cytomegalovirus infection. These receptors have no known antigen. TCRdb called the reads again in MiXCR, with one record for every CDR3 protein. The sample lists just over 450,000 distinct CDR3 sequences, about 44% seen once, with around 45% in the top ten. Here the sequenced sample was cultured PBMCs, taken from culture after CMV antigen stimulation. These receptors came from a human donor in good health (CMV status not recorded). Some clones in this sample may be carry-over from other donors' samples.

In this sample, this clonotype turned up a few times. DNA for the CDR3: TGCAGTGCTCCTCCTCAGCGGGGGGGCCCGAGTGAGCAGTTCTTC. Translated, it gives CSAPPQRGGPSEQFF. The genes are TRBV20-1 and TRBJ2-1; 10 nucleotides align to TRBD2. This CDR3 has 15 amino acids. V dropped 5 bases and J dropped 9; count of bases not matched to a gene: 13. CDR1 is DFQATT, CDR2 SNEGSKA, per germline (reference sequence).

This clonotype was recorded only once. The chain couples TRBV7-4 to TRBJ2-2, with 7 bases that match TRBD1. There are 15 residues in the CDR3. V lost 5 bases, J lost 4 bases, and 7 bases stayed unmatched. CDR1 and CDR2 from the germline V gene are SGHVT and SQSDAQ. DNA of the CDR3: TGTGCCAGCAGCGGGGACAGCCGGACCACCGGGGAGCTGTTTTTT. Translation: CASSGDSRTTGELFF. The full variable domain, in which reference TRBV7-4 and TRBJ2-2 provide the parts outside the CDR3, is GAGVSQSPRYKVAKRGRDVALRCDSISGHVTLYWYRQTLGQGSEVLTYSQSDAQRDKSGRPSGRFSAERPERSVSTLKIQRTEQGDSAVYLCASSGDSRTTGELFFGEGSRLTVL.

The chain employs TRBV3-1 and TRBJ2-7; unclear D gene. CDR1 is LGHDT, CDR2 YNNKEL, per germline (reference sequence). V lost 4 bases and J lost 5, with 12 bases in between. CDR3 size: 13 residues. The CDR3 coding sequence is TGTGCCAGCAGCCCTTCGCTCCAAAACGAGCAGTACTTC. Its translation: CASSPSLQNEQYF.

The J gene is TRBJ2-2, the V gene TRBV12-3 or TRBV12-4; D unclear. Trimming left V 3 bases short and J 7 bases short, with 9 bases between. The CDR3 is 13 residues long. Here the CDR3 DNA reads TGTGCCAGCAGTTTTCGGGTTGGCGGGGAGCTGTTTTTT. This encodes CASSFRVGGELFF.

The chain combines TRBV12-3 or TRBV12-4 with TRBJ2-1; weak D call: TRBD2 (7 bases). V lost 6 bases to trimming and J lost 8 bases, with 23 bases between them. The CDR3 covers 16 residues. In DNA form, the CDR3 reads TGTGCCAGCAGCCAAGCCGGGGAGGGGGGGATCCATGAGCAGTTCTTC. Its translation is CASSQAGEGGIHEQFF.

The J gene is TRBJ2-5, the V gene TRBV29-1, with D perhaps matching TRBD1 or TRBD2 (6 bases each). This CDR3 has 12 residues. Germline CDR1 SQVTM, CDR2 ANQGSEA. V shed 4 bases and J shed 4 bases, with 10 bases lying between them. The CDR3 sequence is CSVGGATETQYF. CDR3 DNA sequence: TGCAGCGTTGGGGGGGCCACAGAGACCCAGTACTTC.

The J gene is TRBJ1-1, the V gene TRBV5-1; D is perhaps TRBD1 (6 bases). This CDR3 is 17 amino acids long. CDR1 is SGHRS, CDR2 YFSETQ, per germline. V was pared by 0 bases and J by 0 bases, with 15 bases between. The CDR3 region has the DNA TGCGCCAGCAGCTTGGCCGCAGGGGATTGGGTGAACACTGAAGCTTTCTTT. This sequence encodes CASSLAAGDWVNTEAFF.

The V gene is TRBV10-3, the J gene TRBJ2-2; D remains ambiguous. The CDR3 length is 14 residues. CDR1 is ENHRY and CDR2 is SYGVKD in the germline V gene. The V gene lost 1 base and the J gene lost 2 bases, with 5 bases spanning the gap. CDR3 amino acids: CAISELTNTGELFF. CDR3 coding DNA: TGTGCCATCAGTGAGTTAACTAACACCGGGGAGCTGTTTTTT.

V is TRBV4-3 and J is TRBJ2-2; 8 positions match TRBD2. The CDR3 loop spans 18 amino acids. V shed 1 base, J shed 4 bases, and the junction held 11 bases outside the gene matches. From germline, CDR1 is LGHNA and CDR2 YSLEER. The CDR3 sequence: CASSQGAFSGGPTGELFF. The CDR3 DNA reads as TGCGCCAGCAGCCAAGGGGCCTTCTCGGGGGGGCCCACCGGGGAGCTGTTTTTT.

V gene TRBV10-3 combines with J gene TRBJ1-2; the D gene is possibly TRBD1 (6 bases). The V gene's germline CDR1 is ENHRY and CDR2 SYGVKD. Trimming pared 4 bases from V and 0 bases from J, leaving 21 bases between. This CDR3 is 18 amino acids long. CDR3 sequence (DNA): TGTGCCATCAGTGCTAAGGTCGTAGGGGGAAAAACTAACTATGGCTACACCTTC. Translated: CAISAKVVGGKTNYGYTF.